The T cell receptor beta chain under discussion was sequenced for a study of blood T cells in healthy people across ages. This clonotype was counted a few times. Trimming at V came to 5 bases and at J to 2 bases, leaving 7 bases not matched to a gene. Germline CDR1 is SGHTA and CDR2 is FQGNSA. The CDR3 is 16 amino acids. The use of a sample-barcoded 5' primer and a J-beta primer mix characterized a second PCR of roughly 6 to 11 cycles. TCRdb reanalysed the 5' RACE reads using MiXCR and keeps one entry per CDR3 protein. The sample carries 800,000 to 950,000 distinct CDR3 sequences, about 28% recorded once. This same sample was also taken into another study, of T cells of mothers and their children. That source notes: In unrelated and related pairs, TCR recombination output is shaped in a similar way by thymic selection. Researchers report slightly higher, though non-significant, overlap in related mother-child pairs than in unrelated pairs.

The TCR originated in a woman in her 40s in good health. The sequenced material came from blood. J is TRBJ2-1 and V is TRBV7-2; 9 bases are shared with TRBD2. The CDR3 DNA reads as TGTGCCAGCAGCGAAAGAGGGACTAGCACCTACAATGAGCAGTTCTTC. Protein: CASSERGTSTYNEQFF.